These 26 T cell receptor beta chains share one sample of origin, sequenced in a study of T cells in Graves' hyperthyroidism and ophthalmopathy. RNA transcripts gave rise to amplified TCR beta CDR3 regions. Carried out on the TCR CDR3, a first-round RT-PCR used the HTBI primer set. TCRdb called the multiplex PCR reads again in MiXCR, with one record for every CDR3 protein. The table shows a few hundred thousand distinct CDR3 sequences, with around 13% occurring only once. Source material: blood. The receptors come from a woman in her twenties or thirties with Graves' ophthalmopathy.

The genes are TRBV24-1 and TRBJ2-1, with 10 bases identical to TRBD2. Germline V gives CDR1 KGHDR, CDR2 SFDVKD. CDR3 length: 18 amino acids. V lost 7 bases and J lost 3; bases outside the gene matches: 14. CDR3 region: CATSGGTSAAEDYNEQFF. CDR3 bases: TGTGCCACCAGCGGGGGGACTAGCGCGGCCGAGGACTACAATGAGCAGTTCTTC.

This clonotype has only a few counts. V is TRBV4-2 and J is TRBJ1-6; tentatively, D is TRBD1 (5 bases). V lost 1 base to trimming and J lost 9 bases, with 10 bases between them. Germline V CDR1 and CDR2: LGHNA, YNFKEQ. CDR3 length: 14 amino acids. The CDR3 bases are TGTGCCAGCAGCCAAGGGACACCGCCTTCACCCCTCCACTTT. It specifies CASSQGTPPSPLHF.

Details on this clonotype: A single base separates this from a much larger clone, so it may be a read error. The chain has TRBV10-3 and TRBJ2-7; D gene uncertain. The CDR3 is 13 residues long. Trimming removed 10 bases at V and 6 bases at J, with 19 bases between. Germline values: CDR1 ENHRY, CDR2 SYGVKD. The CDR3 region is CATSDGVSVEQYF. The CDR3 DNA reads TGTGCCACCAGCGATGGGGTTTCGGTCGAGCAGTACTTC.

Ten or more counts support this clonotype. CDR3 sequence: CASRERGGVFYNEQFF. In DNA form, the CDR3 reads TGTGCCAGCAGAGAACGGGGGGGTGTATTCTACAATGAGCAGTTCTTC. The rearrangement uses TRBV12-3 or TRBV12-4 and TRBJ2-1, with 8 bases matching TRBD2. V gave up 6 bases and J gave up 3 bases; unmatched junction bases: 10. The CDR3 loop spans 16 amino acids.

The genes are TRBV6-1 and TRBJ2-5, with D unresolved. The V end lost 1 base, the J end lost 2 bases, and 11 bases lay between the germline ends. This CDR3 spans 15 amino acids. CDR1 is MNHNS, CDR2 SASEGT, per germline. The CDR3 loop is CASSEEVGRQETQYF. The CDR3, as DNA: TGTGCCAGCAGTGAAGAGGTCGGCAGACAAGAGACCCAGTACTTC.

This clonotype has at least ten counts. The chain joins TRBV3-1 to TRBJ1-3; the D gene is possibly TRBD1 (5 bases). V lost 8 bases and J 6 bases, leaving 20 bases between the germline ends. Germline values: CDR1 LGHDT, CDR2 YNNKEL (reference sequence). This CDR3 comprises 15 residues. CDR3 sequence: CASQEIRDVVNTIYF. In nucleotides, the CDR3 is TGTGCCAGCCAGGAGATCCGGGACGTTGTAAACACCATATATTTT.

This clonotype was observed at least ten times. The rearrangement uses TRBV30 and TRBJ1-1; the D gene is possibly TRBD1 (6 bases). Between the trimmed V and J ends, which lost 3 bases and 2 bases, there was a span of 13 bases. This CDR3 spans 14 amino acids. Germline V lookup: CDR1 GTSNPN, CDR2 SVGIG (reference sequence). CDR3 sequence (DNA): TGTGCCTGGAGGCTCGACAGGCGTAACACTGAAGCTTTCTTT. Its translation is CAWRLDRRNTEAFF.

This clonotype was recorded many times. This sequence joins TRBV7-2 and TRBJ2-3, with D tentatively TRBD1 or TRBD2 (6 bases each). The V end lost 1 base, the J end lost 2 bases, and 10 bases lay between the germline ends. The CDR3 has 15 amino acids. Germline CDR1 SGHTA, CDR2 FQGNSA. CDR3 DNA sequence: TGTGCCAGCAGCTTAGGGGGGGCGCTCACAGATACGCAGTATTTT. Amino acid sequence: CASSLGGALTDTQYF.

The chain joins TRBV6-4 to TRBJ1-4; D gene unclear. The CDR3 is made up of 14 amino acids. V shed 6 bases and J shed 7 bases, with 15 bases lying between them. The germline CDR1 and CDR2 sequences are MRHNA and SNTAGT. CDR3 loop: CASSPTERGEKLFF. CDR3 nucleotide sequence: TGTGCCAGCAGCCCGACCGAGAGAGGTGAAAAACTGTTTTTT.

Only one count was recorded for this clonotype. The genes are TRBV6-1 and TRBJ2-3, with 7 bases identical to TRBD1. In germline, CDR1 is MNHNS, CDR2 SASEGT. CDR3 length equals 15 residues. The J segment lost 3 bases and the V segment lost 6 bases, leaving 9 bases of the junction unmatched. CDR3 nucleotides: TGTGCCAGCAGCCCTGGGACAGAGAGGACAGATACGCAGTATTTT. Protein product: CASSPGTERTDTQYF.

This clonotype was observed a handful of times. This chain uses TRBV24-1 with TRBJ2-1; 11 bases are a match to TRBD1. The length of the CDR3 is 16 residues. Losses at the gene ends were 3 bases for V and 5 bases for J; bases not matched to a gene: 5. Germline V gene data show CDR1 as KGHDR and CDR2 as SFDVKD. CDR3 sequence reads: CATSDKDRGLHNEQFF. CDR3 nucleotide sequence: TGTGCCACCAGTGATAAGGACAGGGGGCTTCACAATGAGCAGTTCTTC.

The sample holds many counts of this clonotype. The chain employs TRBV12-3 or TRBV12-4 and TRBJ2-7; 7 positions agree with TRBD1. The CDR3 extends over 15 amino acids. J was trimmed by 0 bases and V by 4 bases; bases with no gene match: 6. CDR3 in DNA: TGTGCCAGCAGTTCAGGACAGGTCCTCTCCTACGAGCAGTACTTC. Protein: CASSSGQVLSYEQYF.

This chain connects TRBV19 to TRBJ1-1; no reliable D call. The V end was cut by 4 bases, the J end by 2 bases, with 11 bases between. Per the germline V gene, CDR1 is LNHDA and CDR2 is SQIVND (reference sequence). The CDR3 has 14 residues. DNA for the CDR3: TGTGCCAGTAGTACCCTCGACGTAAACACTGAAGCTTTCTTT. Translating gives CASSTLDVNTEAFF.

At least ten counts were recorded for this clonotype. The V gene is TRBV6-1, the J gene TRBJ1-2; unclear D gene. Germline values: CDR1 MNHNS, CDR2 SASEGT. Trimming took off 0 bases at V and 5 bases at J, with 10 bases between the two ends. The CDR3 is 14 residues long. The chain's CDR3 is CASSEAEGGYGYTF. CDR3 DNA: TGTGCCAGCAGTGAAGCGGAGGGTGGTTATGGCTACACCTTC.

With regard to this clonotype: A much larger clonotype is one base distant, so this may be a read error. This sequence joins TRBV19 and TRBJ2-5; 10 bases align to TRBD2. The germline V gene encodes CDR1 LNHDA and CDR2 SQIVND (reference sequence). With V trimmed by 4 bases and J by 5 bases, 7 bases remained unmatched. This CDR3 spans 15 amino acids. The DNA of the CDR3 is TGTGCCAGTAGTACTAGCGGGGGTATTATGGAGACCCAGTACTTC. Its protein product is CASSTSGGIMETQYF.

This clonotype came up many times. The chain joins TRBV20-1 to TRBJ2-4; D uncertain. V gave up 4 bases and J gave up 0 bases, with 10 bases separating them. The CDR3 runs 14 residues. The germline V gene has CDR1 DFQATT and CDR2 SNEGSKA (reference sequence). The CDR3 nucleotides are TGCAGTGCTAATGCAGTCCTAGCCAAAAACATTCAGTACTTC. This translates into CSANAVLAKNIQYF.

On this clonotype itself: This may be a read error: a much more frequent sequence differs by one nucleotide. The CDR3 sequence is CASSQDRQALETQYF. In nucleotides, the CDR3 is TGCGCCAGCAGCCAAGATCGACAGGCTTTGGAGACCCAGTACTTC. V gene TRBV4-1 combines with J gene TRBJ2-5; possible D gene TRBD1, 6 bases. The germline V and J ends were trimmed by 0 bases and 5 bases, with 13 bases remaining between them. CDR3 length equals 15 residues. Germline V gene lookup returns CDR1 MGHRA and CDR2 YSYEKL.

Regarding this clonotype: A much larger clone differs from this one at a single base, so this may be a read error. The chain joins TRBV12-3 or TRBV12-4 to TRBJ1-1; no definite D call. The CDR3 runs to 13 residues. This CDR3 is CASSPEVNTEALF. CDR3 DNA: TGTGCCAGCAGTCCCGAAGTCAACACTGAAGCTCTCTTT.

The count of this clonotype is one. A much larger clone differs by one base, so this may be a read error. The chain carries TRBV29-1 and TRBJ2-5; no reliable D call. Germline V lookup: CDR1 SQVTM, CDR2 ANQGSEA. The CDR3 has 10 amino acids. Trimming removed 5 bases at V and 4 bases at J, with 5 bases between. The CDR3 coding sequence is TGCAGCGTTCCCATAGAGACCCAGTACTTC. This encodes CSVPIETQYF.

This rearrangement joins TRBV4-1 to TRBJ2-2, with 8 bases matching TRBD1. The J segment lost 6 bases and the V segment lost 2 bases, leaving 5 bases of the junction unmatched. CDR1 is MGHRA, CDR2 YSYEKL, per germline. This CDR3 comprises 15 residues. The CDR3 DNA is TGCGCCAGCAGCCAAAGACGACAGGGGTCCGGGGAGCTGTTTTTT. As protein: CASSQRRQGSGELFF.

Details on this clonotype: This clone may be a read error of a much larger clone one base away. J is TRBJ2-4 and V is TRBV24-1, with TRBD1 matching 7 bases. Germline V gene sequence: CDR1 KGHDR, CDR2 SFDVKD. Trimming cost V 4 bases and J 11 bases; bases outside gene matches: 4. The CDR3 has 12 residues. CDR3 DNA: TGTGCCACCAGTGACGACAGGGACGTTCAGTACTTC. It encodes CATSDDRDVQYF.

V usage is TRBV7-2 and J usage is TRBJ1-1; TRBD1 aligns across 7 bases. After removal of 10 bases from V and 5 bases from J, the junction contained 13 bases not matched to a gene. Germline loops: CDR1 SGHTA, CDR2 FQGNSA. CDR3 size: 14 residues. The CDR3 protein is CAIRVIQGVTEAFF. The CDR3 coding sequence is TGTGCCATCAGGGTGATTCAGGGGGTTACTGAAGCTTTCTTT. The entire variable domain, with the rest obtained from reference TRBV7-2 and TRBJ1-1, is as follows: GAGVSQSPSNKVTEKGKDVELRCDPISGHTALYWYRQSLGQGLEFLIYFQGNSAPDKSGLPSDRFSAERTGGSVSTLTIQRTQQEDSAVYLCAIRVIQGVTEAFFGQGTRLTVV.

This clonotype occurred many times. The CDR3 is CASSFGTSSYEQYF. Written as DNA, the CDR3 is TGTGCCAGCAGTTTCGGGACATCCTCCTACGAGCAGTACTTC. This chain connects TRBV12-3 or TRBV12-4 to TRBJ2-7; maybe TRBD1 (6 bases). V was pared by 3 bases and J by 0 bases, with 9 bases between. The CDR3 has 14 residues.

V is TRBV9 and J is TRBJ2-3, with D perhaps TRBD1 or TRBD2 (6 bases each). The CDR3 contains 15 residues. The V end lost 0 bases, the J end lost 3 bases, and 11 bases lay between the germline ends. Looked up from germline, CDR1 is SGDLS and CDR2 is YYNGEE. The CDR3 nucleotides read TGTGCCAGCAGCGTAGGAAGGGGGAGGACAGATACGCAGTATTTT. It encodes CASSVGRGRTDTQYF. The full variable domain, its missing parts supplied by reference TRBV9 and TRBJ2-3, is DSGVTQTPKHLITATGQRVTLRCSPRSGDLSVYWYQQSLDQGLQFLIQYYNGEERAKGNILERFSAQQFPDLHSELNLSSLELGDSALYFCASSVGRGRTDTQYFGPGTRLTVL.

CDR3 coding DNA: TGTGCCAGCAGCGTAGGGGGTCCGGATACGCAGTATTTT. As protein: CASSVGGPDTQYF. The chain links TRBV9 to TRBJ2-3, with D unclear. V was pared by 0 bases and J by 6 bases, with 8 bases between. The germline CDR1 and CDR2 sequences are SGDLS and YYNGEE. The CDR3 totals 13 residues.

The rearrangement uses TRBV20-1 and TRBJ1-2, with a tentative D call TRBD1 (6 bases). V was cut by 6 bases and J by 5 bases, with 16 bases left in between. CDR1 is DFQATT, CDR2 SNEGSKA, per germline (reference sequence). The CDR3 spans 13 residues. Here the CDR3 reads CSARGTGSYGYTF. CDR3 bases: TGCAGTGCGCGCGGTACAGGGTCGTATGGCTACACCTTC.